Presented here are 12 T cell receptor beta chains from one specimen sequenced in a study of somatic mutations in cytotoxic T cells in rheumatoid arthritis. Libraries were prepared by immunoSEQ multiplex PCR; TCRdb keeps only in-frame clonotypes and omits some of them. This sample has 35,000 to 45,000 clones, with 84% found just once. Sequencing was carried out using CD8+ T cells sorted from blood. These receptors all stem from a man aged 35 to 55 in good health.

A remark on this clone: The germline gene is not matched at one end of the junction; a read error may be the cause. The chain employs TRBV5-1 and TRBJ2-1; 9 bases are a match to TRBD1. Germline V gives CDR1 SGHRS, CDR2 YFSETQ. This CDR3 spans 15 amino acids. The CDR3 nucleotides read TGCGCCAGCAGTTTGGCCGGGACAGGGTACAATGAGCAGTTCTTC. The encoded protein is CASSLAGTGYNEQFF. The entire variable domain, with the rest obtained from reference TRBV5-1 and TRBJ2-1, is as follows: KAGVTQTPRYLIKTRGQQVTLSCSPISGHRSVSWYQQTPGQGLQFLFEYFSETQRNKGNFPGRFSGRQFSNSRSEMNVSTLELGDSALYLCASSLAGTGYNEQFFGPGTRLTVL.

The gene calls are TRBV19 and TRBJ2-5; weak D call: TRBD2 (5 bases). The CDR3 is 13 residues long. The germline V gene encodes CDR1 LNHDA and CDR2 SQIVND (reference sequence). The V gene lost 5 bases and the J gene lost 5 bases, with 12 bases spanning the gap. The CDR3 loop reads CASSDGVGETQYF. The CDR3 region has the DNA TGTGCCAGTAGTGACGGGGTCGGGGAGACCCAGTACTTC.

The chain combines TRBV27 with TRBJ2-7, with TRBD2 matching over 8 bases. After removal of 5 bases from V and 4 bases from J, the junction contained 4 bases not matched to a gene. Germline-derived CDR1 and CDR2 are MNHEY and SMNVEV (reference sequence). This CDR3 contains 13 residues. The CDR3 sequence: CASSPLAGYEQYF. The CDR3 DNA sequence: TGTGCCAGCAGTCCGTTAGCGGGATACGAGCAGTACTTC.

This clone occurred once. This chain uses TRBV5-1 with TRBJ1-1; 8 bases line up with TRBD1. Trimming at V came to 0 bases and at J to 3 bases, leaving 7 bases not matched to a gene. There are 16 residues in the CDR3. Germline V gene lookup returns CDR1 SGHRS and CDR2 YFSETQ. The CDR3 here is CASSLGTGWRDTEAFF. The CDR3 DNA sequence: TGCGCCAGCAGCTTGGGGACAGGGTGGCGCGACACTGAAGCTTTCTTT.

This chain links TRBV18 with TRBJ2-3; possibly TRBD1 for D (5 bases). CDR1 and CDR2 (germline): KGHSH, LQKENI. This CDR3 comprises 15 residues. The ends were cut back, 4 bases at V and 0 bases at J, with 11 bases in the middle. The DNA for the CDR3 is TGTGCCAGCTCACTGGACACCCTAAGCACAGATACGCAGTATTTT. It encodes CASSLDTLSTDTQYF.

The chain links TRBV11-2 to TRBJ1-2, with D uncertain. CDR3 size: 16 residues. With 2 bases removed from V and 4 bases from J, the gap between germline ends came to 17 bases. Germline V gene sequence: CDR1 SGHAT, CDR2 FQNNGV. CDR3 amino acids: CASSLSVEGEGYGYTF. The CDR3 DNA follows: TGTGCCAGCAGCTTATCCGTCGAGGGCGAGGGCTATGGCTACACCTTC.

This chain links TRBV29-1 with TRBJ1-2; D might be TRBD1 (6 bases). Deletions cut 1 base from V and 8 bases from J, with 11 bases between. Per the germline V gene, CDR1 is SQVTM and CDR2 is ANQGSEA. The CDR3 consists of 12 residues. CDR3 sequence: CSVEGGRKGYTF. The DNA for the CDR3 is TGCAGCGTTGAAGGGGGGCGCAAGGGCTACACCTTC.

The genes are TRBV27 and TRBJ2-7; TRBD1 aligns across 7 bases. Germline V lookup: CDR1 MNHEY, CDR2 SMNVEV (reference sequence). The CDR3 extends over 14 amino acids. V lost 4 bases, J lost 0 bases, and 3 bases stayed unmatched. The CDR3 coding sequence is TGTGCCAGCAGTTCACAGGGGCCCTCCTACGAGCAGTACTTC. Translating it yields CASSSQGPSYEQYF.

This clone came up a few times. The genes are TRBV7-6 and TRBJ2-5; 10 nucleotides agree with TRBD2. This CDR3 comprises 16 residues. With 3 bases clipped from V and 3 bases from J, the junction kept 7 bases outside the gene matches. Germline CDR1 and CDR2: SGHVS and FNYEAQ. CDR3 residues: CASSFQREGREETQYF. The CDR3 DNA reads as TGTGCCAGCAGCTTCCAGCGGGAGGGCCGGGAAGAGACCCAGTACTTC.

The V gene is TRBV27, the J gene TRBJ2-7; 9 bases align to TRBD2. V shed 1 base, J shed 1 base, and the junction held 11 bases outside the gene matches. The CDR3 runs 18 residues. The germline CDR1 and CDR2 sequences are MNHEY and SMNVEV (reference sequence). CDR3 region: CASSLYSSSSGISYEQYF. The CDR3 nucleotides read TGTGCCAGCAGTTTATACTCATCTTCTAGCGGGATTTCCTACGAGCAGTACTTC.

This chain's CDR3 is CATSPSLRDVKYF. The DNA for the CDR3 is TGTGCCACCAGCCCAAGTCTCCGGGACGTGAAGTACTTC. This chain uses TRBV15 with TRBJ2-7; perhaps D is TRBD1 or TRBD2 (5 bases each). Trimming stripped 5 bases from V and 11 bases from J, with 19 bases between. Germline V gene data show CDR1 as LNHNV and CDR2 as YYDKDF (reference sequence). CDR3 length equals 13 residues.

CDR3 DNA: TGTGCCAGCAGCATGGAGGGCTATGGCTACACCTTC. This encodes CASSMEGYGYTF. The gene calls are TRBV21-1 and TRBJ1-2. TRBV21-1 is a pseudogene segment. The CDR3 spans 12 residues.